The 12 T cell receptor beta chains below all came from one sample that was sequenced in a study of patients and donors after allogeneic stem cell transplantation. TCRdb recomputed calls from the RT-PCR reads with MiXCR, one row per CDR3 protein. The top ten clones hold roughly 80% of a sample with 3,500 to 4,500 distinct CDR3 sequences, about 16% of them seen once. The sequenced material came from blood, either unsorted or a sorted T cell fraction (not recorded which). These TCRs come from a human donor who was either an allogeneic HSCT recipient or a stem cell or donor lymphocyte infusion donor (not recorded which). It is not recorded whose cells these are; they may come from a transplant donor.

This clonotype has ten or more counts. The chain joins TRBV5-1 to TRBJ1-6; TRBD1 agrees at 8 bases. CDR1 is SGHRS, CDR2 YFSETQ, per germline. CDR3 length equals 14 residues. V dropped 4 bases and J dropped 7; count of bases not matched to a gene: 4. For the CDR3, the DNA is TGCGCCAGCAGCCGGGACAGGTTCAATTCACCCCTCCACTTT. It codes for CASSRDRFNSPLHF.

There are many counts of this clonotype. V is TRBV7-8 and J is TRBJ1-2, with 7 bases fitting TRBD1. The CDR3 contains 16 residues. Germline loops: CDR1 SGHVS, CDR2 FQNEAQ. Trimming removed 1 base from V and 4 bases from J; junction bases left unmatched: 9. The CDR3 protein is CASSLVFRTGVYGYTF. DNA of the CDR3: TGTGCCAGCAGCTTAGTGTTTCGGACAGGAGTCTATGGCTACACCTTC.

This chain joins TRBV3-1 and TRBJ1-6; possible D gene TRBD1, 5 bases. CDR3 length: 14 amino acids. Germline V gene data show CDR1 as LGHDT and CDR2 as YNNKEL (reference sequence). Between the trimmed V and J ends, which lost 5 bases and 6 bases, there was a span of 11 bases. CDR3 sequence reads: CASSWGLSNSPLHF. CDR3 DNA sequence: TGTGCCAGCAGCTGGGGACTGTCTAATTCACCCCTCCACTTT.

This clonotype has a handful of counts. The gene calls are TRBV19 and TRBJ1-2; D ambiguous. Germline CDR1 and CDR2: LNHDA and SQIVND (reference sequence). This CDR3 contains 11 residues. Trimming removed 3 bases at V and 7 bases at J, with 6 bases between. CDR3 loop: CASSIGGGYTF. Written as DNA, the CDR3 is TGTGCCAGTAGTATCGGAGGTGGCTACACCTTC.

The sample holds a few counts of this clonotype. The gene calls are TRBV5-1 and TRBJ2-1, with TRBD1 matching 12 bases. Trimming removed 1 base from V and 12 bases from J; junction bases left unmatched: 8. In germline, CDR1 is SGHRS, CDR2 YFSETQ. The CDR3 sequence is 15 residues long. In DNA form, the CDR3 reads TGCGCCAGCAGCTTGACCGGGACAGGGGGCGCGCGGCAGTTCTTC. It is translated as CASSLTGTGGARQFF.

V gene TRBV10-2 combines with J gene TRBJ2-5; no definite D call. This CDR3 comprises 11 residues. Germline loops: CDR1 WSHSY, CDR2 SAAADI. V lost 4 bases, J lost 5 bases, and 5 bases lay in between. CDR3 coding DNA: TGCGCCAGCAGTGTTGGGGAGACCCAGTACTTC. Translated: CASSVGETQYF.

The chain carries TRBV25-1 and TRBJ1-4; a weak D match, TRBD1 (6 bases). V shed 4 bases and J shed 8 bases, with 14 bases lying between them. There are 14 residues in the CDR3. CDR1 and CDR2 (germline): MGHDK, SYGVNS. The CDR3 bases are TGTGCCAGCAGTGTGGGGGGGGCCGGGGAAAAACTGTTTTTT. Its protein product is CASSVGGAGEKLFF.

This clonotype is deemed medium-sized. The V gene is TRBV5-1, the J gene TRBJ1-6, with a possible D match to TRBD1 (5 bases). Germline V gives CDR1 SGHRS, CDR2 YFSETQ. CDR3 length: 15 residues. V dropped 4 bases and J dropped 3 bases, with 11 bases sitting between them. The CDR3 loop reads CASSKGQDYNSPLHF. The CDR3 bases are TGCGCCAGCAGCAAAGGACAAGACTATAATTCACCCCTCCACTTT.

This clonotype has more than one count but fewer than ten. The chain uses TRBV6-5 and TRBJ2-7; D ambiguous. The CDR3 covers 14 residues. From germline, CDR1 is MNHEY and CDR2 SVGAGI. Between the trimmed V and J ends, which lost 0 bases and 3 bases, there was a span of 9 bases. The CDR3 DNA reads TGTGCCAGCAGTTACTCGAGGCCGCGCTACGAGCAGTACTTC. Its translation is CASSYSRPRYEQYF.

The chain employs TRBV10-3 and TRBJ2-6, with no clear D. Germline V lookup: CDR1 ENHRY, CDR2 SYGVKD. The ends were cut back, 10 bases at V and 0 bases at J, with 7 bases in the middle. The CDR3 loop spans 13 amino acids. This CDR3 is CATSISGANVLTF. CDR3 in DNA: TGTGCCACCTCTATCTCTGGGGCCAACGTCCTGACTTTC.

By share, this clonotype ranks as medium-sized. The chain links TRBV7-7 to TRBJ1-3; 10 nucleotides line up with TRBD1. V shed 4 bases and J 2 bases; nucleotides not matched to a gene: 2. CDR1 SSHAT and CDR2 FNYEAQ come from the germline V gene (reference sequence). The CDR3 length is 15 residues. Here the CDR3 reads CASSSGQGAGNTIYF. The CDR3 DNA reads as TGTGCCAGCAGCTCCGGACAGGGGGCTGGAAACACCATATATTTT.

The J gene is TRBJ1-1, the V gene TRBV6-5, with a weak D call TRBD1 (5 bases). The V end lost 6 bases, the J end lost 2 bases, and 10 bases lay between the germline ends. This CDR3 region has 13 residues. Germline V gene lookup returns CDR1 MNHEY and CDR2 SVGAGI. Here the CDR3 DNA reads TGTGCCAGCAGCCTACAGGTAAACACTGAAGCTTTCTTT. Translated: CASSLQVNTEAFF.